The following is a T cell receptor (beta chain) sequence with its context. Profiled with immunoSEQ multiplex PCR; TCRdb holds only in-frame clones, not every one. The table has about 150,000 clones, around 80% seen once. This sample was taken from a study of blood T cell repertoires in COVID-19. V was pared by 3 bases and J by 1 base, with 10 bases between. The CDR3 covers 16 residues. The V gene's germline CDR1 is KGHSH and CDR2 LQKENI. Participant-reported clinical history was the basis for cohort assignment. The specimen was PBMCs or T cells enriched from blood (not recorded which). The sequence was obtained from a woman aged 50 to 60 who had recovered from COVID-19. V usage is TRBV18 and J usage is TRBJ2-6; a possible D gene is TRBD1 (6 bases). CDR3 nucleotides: TGTGCCAGCTCACCCTCCAGGGGTTCTGGGGCCAACGTCCTGACTTTC. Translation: CASSPSRGSGANVLTF.